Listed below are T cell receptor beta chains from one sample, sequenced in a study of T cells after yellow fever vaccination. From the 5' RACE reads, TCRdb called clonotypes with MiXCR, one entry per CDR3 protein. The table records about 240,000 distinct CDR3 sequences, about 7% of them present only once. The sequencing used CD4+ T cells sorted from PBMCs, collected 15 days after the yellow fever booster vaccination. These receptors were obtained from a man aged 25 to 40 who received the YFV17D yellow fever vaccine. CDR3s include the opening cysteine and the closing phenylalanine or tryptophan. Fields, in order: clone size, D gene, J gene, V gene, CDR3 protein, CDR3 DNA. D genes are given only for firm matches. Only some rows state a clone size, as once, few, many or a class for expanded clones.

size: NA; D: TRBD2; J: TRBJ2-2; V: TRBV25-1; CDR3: CSSSDPRGAGELFF; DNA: TGTTCCAGCAGTGATCCCCGGGGGGCCGGGGAGCTGTTTTTT
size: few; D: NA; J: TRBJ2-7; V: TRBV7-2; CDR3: CASSQGSQQYF; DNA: TGTGCCAGCAGTCAGGGGAGTCAGCAGTACTTC
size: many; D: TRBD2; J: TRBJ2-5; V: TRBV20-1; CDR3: CSARDASGSSETQYF; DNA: TGCAGTGCTAGAGACGCCAGCGGGAGCTCAGAGACCCAGTACTTC
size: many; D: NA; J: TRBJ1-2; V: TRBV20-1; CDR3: CSARGPGEGGYTF; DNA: TGCAGTGCTAGAGGGCCCGGGGAGGGTGGCTACACCTTC
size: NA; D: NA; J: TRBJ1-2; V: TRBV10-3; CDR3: CAISPGTFFNYGYTF; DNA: TGTGCCATCAGCCCTGGGACTTTCTTCAACTATGGCTACACCTTC
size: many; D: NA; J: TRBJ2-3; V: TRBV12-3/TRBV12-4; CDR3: CASSGLWLRRTDTQYF; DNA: TGTGCCAGCAGCGGCCTTTGGTTGAGAAGGACAGATACGCAGTATTTT
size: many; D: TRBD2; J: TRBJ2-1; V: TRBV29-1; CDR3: CSVATSGGSYNEQFF; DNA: TGCAGCGTTGCTACTAGCGGTGGCTCCTACAATGAGCAGTTCTTC
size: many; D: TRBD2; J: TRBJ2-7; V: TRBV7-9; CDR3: CASGRILAGVYEQYF; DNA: TGTGCCAGCGGTAGGATTCTAGCGGGAGTCTACGAGCAGTACTTC
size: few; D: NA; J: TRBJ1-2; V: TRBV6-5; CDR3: CASSYSRGHYGYTF; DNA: TGTGCCAGCAGTTACTCAAGGGGACACTATGGCTACACCTTC
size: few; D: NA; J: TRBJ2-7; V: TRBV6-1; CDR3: CASREDITYEQYF; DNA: TGTGCCAGCAGGGAGGACATCACCTACGAGCAGTACTTC
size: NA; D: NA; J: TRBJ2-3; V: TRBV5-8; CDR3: CASTSSLPPDTQYF; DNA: TGTGCCAGCACCTCTTCCCTGCCACCAGATACGCAGTATTTT
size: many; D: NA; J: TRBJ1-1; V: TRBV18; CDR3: CASSPAAGTEAFF; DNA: TGTGCCAGCTCACCAGCAGCGGGTACTGAAGCTTTCTTT
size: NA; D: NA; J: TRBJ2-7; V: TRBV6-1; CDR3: CASGNSGIYEQYF; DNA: TGTGCCAGCGGCAATAGCGGAATCTACGAGCAGTACTTC
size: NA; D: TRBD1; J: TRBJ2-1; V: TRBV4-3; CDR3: CASSRAGTGALGEQFF; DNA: TGCGCCAGCAGCCGAGCTGGGACAGGGGCATTGGGTGAGCAGTTCTTC
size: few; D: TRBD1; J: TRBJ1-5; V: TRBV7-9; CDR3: CASSLGDSSNQPQHF; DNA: TGTGCCAGCAGCTTAGGGGACAGTAGCAATCAGCCCCAGCATTTT
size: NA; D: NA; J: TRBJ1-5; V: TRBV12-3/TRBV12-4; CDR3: CASSLPPQPQHF; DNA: TGTGCCAGCAGTTTACCCCCTCAGCCCCAGCATTTT
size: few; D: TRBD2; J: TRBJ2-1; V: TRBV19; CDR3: CATELAGGYNEQFF; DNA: TGTGCCACCGAGCTAGCGGGAGGTTACAATGAGCAGTTCTTC
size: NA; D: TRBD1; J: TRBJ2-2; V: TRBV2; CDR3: CASSGQGTGELFF; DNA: TGTGCCAGCAGCGGACAGGGGACCGGGGAGCTGTTTTTT
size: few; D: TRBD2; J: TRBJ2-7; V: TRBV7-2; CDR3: CASSLGAGEVYEQYF; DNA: TGTGCCAGCAGCCTCGGAGCGGGAGAAGTGTACGAGCAGTACTTC
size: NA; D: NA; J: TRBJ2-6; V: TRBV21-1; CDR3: CASRFKPGANVLTF; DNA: TGTGCCAGCAGGTTTAAGCCTGGGGCCAACGTCCTGACTTTC
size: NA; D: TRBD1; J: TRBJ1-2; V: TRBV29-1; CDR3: CSVGQGAVGYTF; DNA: TGCAGCGTTGGTCAGGGGGCCGTTGGCTACACCTTC
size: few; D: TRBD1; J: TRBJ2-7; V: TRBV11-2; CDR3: CASSLGTGQYEQYF; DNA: TGTGCCAGCAGCTTAGGGACAGGGCAGTACGAGCAGTACTTC
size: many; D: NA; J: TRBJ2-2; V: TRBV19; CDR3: CASSIVAAGELFF; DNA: TGTGCCAGTAGTATAGTGGCAGCCGGGGAGCTGTTTTTT
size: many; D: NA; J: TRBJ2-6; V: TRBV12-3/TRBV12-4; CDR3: CASSFRGGGGANVLTF; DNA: TGTGCCAGCAGTTTCCGCGGAGGAGGTGGGGCCAACGTCCTGACTTTC
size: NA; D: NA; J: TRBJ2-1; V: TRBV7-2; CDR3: CASSKERVDGFF; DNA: TGTGCCAGCAGCAAAGAGCGTGTGGACGGGTTCTTC
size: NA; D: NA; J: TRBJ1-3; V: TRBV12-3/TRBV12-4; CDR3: CASRSTSSGNTIYF; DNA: TGTGCCAGCAGGAGTACTTCCTCTGGAAACACCATATATTTT
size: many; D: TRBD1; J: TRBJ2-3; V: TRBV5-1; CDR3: CASRRTGGYTDTQYF; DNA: TGCGCCAGCAGAAGGACAGGGGGCTACACAGATACGCAGTATTTT
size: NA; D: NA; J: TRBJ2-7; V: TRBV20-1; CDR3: CSANIGDRRYF; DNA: TGCAGTGCTAATATCGGAGATCGAAGGTACTTC
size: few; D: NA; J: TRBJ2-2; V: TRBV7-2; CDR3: CASSREVGELFF; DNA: TGTGCCAGCAGCCGAGAGGTCGGGGAGCTGTTTTTT
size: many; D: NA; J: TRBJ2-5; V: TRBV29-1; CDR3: CSVDRQAVKTQYF; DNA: TGCAGCGTTGATAGACAGGCTGTGAAGACCCAGTACTTC
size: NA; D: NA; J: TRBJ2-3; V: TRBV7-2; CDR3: CASSFSRHADTQYF; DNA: TGTGCCAGCAGCTTCTCGCGACACGCAGATACGCAGTATTTT
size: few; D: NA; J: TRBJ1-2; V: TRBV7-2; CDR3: CASSRGGANYGYTF; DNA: TGTGCCAGCAGCCGAGGAGGGGCGAACTATGGCTACACCTTC
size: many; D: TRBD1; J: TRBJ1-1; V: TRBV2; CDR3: CASTRTGEAFF; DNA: TGTGCCAGCACTAGGACAGGTGAAGCTTTCTTT
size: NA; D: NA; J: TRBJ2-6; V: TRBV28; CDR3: CASSLDDYLTGANVLTF; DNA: TGTGCCAGCAGTTTGGATGATTATCTCACTGGGGCCAACGTCCTGACTTTC
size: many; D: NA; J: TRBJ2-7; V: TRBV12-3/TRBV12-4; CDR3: CASSLSSGEQYF; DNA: TGTGCCAGCAGTTTATCAAGTGGCGAGCAGTACTTC
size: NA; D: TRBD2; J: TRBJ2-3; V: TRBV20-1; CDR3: CSARDRGRGSTDTQYF; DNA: TGCAGTGCTAGAGATCGTGGGCGGGGGTCCACAGATACGCAGTATTTT
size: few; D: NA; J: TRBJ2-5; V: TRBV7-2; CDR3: CASSSAEGGETQYF; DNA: TGTGCCAGCAGCTCAGCAGAGGGGGGGGAGACCCAGTACTTC
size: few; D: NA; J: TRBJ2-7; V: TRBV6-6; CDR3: CASSYAGSYEQYF; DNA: TGTGCCAGCAGTTACGCAGGGTCCTACGAGCAGTACTTC
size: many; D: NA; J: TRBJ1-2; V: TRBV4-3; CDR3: CASSQQQGDGYTF; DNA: TGCGCCAGCAGCCAACAACAGGGAGATGGCTACACCTTC
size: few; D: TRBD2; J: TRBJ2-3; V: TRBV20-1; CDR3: CSVVAGGMEADTQYF; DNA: TGCAGTGTGGTCGCGGGAGGCATGGAGGCAGATACGCAGTATTTT
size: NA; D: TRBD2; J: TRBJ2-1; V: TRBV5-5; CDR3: CASSLGLAGTFNEQFF; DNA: TGTGCCAGCAGCTTGGGACTAGCGGGGACCTTCAATGAGCAGTTCTTC
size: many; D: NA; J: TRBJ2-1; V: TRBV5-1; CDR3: CASSPTGTVDNEQFF; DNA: TGCGCCAGCAGCCCTACCGGGACTGTCGACAATGAGCAGTTCTTC
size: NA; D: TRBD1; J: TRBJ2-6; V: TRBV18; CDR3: CASSPTGRGANVLTF; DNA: TGTGCCAGCTCACCGACAGGGCGTGGGGCCAACGTCCTGACTTTC
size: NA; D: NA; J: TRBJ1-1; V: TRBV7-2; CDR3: CASSPPPGTEAFF; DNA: TGTGCCAGCAGCCCTCCTCCCGGAACTGAAGCTTTCTTT
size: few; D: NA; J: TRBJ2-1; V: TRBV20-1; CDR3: CSARDESKRLHEQFF; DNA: TGCAGTGCTAGAGATGAGAGTAAACGGCTTCATGAGCAGTTCTTC
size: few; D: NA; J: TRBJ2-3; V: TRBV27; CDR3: CASSLQRGDTQYF; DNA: TGTGCCAGCAGTTTACAGAGGGGAGATACGCAGTATTTT
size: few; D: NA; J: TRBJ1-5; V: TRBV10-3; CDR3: CAISEGGRNNQPQHF; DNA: TGTGCCATCAGTGAGGGGGGGAGGAACAATCAGCCCCAGCATTTT